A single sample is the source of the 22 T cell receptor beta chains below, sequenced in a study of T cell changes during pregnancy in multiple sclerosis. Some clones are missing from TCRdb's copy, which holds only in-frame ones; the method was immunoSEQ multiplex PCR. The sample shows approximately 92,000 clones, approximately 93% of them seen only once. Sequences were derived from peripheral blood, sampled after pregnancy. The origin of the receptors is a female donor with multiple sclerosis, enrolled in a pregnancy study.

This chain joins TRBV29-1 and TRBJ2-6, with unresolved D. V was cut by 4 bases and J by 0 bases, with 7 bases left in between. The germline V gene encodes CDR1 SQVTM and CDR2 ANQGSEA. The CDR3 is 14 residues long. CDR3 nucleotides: TGCAGCGTTGTACTGTCCTCTGGGGCCAACGTCCTGACTTTC. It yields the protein CSVVLSSGANVLTF.

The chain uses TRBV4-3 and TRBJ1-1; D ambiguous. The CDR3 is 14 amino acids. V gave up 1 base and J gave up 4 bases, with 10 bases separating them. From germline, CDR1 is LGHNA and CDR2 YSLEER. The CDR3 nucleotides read TGCGCCAGCAGCCAAGGTGGAGGCTTCACTGAAGCTTTCTTT. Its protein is CASSQGGGFTEAFF.

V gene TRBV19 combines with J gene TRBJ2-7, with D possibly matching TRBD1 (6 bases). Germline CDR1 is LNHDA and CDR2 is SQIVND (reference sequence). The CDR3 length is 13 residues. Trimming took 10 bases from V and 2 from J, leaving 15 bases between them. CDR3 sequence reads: CATGQRYTYEQYF. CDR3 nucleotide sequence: TGTGCCACCGGACAGCGATACACCTACGAGCAGTACTTC. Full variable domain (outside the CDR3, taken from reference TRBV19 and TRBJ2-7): DGGITQSPKYLFRKEGQNVTLSCEQNLNHDAMYWYRQDPGQGLRLIYYSQIVNDFQKGDIAEGYSVSREKKESFPLTVTSAQKNPTAFYLCATGQRYTYEQYFGPGTRLTVT.

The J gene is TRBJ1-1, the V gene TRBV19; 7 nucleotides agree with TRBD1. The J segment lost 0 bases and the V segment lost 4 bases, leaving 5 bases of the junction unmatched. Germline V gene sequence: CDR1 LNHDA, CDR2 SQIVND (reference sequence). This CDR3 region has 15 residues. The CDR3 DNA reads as TGTGCCAGTAGTAGAGGACAGGAGATGAACACTGAAGCTTTCTTT. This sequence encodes CASSRGQEMNTEAFF.

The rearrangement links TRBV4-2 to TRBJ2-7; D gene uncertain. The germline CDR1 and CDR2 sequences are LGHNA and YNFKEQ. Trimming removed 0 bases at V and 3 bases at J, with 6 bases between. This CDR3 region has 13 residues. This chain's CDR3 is CASSQDVNYEQYF. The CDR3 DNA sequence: TGTGCCAGCAGCCAAGATGTTAACTACGAGCAGTACTTC.

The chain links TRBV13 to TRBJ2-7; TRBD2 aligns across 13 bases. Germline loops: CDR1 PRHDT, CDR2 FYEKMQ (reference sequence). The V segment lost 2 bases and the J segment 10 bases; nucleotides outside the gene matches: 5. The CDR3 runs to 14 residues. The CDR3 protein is CASSLKGLAGSQYF. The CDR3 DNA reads TGTGCCAGCAGCTTAAAGGGACTAGCGGGATCCCAGTACTTC. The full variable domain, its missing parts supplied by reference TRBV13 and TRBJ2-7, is AAGVIQSPRHLIKEKRETATLKCYPIPRHDTVYWYQQGPGQDPQFLISFYEKMQSDKGSIPDRFSAQQFSDYHSELNMSSLELGDSALYFCASSLKGLAGSQYFGPGTRLTVT.

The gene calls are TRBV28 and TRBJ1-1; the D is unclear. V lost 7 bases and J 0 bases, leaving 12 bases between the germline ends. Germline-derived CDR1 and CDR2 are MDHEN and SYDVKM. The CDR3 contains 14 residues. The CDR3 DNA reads TGTGCCAGCAAGGGAGGACTGATGAACACTGAAGCTTTCTTT. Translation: CASKGGLMNTEAFF.

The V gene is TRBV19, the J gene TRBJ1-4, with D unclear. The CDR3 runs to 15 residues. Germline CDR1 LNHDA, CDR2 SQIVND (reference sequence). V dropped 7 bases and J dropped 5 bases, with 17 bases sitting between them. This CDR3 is CASKGNQRINEKLFF. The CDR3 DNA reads TGTGCCAGTAAAGGCAACCAGCGAATCAATGAAAAACTGTTTTTT.

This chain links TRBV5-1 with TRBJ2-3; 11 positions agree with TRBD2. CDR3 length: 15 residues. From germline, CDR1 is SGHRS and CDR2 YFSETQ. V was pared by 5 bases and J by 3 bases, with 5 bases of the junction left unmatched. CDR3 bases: TGCGCCAGCAGACTAGCGGGAGATCGGACAGATACGCAGTATTTT. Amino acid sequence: CASRLAGDRTDTQYF.

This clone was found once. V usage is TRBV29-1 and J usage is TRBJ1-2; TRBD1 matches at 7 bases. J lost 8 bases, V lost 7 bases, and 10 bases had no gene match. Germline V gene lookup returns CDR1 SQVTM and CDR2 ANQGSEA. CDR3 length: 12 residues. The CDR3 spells CSGGDRAWGYTF. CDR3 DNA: TGCAGCGGAGGAGACAGGGCGTGGGGCTACACCTTC. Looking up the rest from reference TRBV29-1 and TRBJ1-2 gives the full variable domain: SAVISQKPSRDICQRGTSLTIQCQVDSQVTMMFWYRQQPGQSLTLIATANQGSEATYESGFVIDKFPISRPNLTFSTLTVSNMSPEDSSIYLCSGGDRAWGYTFGSGTRLTVV.

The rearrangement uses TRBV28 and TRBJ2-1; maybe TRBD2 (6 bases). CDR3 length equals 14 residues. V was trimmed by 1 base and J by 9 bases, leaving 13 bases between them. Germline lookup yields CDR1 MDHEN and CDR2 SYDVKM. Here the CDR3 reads CASSLYTGAGEQFF. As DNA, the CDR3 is TGTGCCAGCAGTTTATATACGGGAGCAGGTGAGCAGTTCTTC.

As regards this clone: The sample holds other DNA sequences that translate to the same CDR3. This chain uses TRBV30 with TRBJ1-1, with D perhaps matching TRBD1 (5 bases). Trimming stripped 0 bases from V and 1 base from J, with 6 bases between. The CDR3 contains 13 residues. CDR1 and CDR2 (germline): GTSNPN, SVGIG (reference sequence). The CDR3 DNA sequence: TGTGCCTGGAGTGTCGGGGGGAACACTGAAGCTTTCTTT. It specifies CAWSVGGNTEAFF.

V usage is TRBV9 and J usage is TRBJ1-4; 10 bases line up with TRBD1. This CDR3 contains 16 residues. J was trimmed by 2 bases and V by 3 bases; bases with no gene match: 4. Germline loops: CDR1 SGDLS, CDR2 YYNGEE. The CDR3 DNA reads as TGTGCCAGCAGCGGCGGACAGGGGGGGACTAATGAAAAACTGTTTTTT. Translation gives CASSGGQGGTNEKLFF.

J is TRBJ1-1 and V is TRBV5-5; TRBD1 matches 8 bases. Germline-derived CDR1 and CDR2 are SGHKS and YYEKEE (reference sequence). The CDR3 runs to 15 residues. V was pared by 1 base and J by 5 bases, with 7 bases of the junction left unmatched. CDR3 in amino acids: CASSLTGGLGTEAFF. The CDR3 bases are TGTGCCAGCAGCTTGACAGGGGGACTTGGGACTGAAGCTTTCTTT.

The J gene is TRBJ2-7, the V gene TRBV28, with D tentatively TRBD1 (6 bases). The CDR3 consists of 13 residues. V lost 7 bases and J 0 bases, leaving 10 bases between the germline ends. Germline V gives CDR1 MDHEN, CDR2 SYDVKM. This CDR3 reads CASTTGHSYEQYF. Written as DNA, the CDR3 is TGTGCCAGCACTACGGGACACTCCTACGAGCAGTACTTC.

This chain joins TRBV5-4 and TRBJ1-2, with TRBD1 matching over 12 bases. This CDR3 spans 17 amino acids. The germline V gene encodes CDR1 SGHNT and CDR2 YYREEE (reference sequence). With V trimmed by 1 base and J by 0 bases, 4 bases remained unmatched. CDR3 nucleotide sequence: TGTGCCAGCAGCTTGAGGGGACAGGGGGCGCCTAACTATGGCTACACCTTC. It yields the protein CASSLRGQGAPNYGYTF.

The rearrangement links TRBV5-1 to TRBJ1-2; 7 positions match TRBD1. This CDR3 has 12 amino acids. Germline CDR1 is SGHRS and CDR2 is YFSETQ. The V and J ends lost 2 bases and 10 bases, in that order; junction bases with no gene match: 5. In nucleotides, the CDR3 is TGCGCCAGCAGCTTAACAGGGGAGAACTACACCTTC. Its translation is CASSLTGENYTF.

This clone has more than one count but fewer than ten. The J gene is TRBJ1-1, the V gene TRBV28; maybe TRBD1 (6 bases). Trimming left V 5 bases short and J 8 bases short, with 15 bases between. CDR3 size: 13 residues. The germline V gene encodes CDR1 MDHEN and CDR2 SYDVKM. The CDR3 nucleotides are TGTGCCAGCAGTCCGAGGGACAAAAGAGAAGCTTTCTTT. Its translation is CASSPRDKREAFF.

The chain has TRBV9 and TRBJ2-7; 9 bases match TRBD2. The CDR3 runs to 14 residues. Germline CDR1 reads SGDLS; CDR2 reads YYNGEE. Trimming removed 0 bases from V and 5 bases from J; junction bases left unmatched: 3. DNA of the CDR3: TGTGCCAGCAGCGTAGGAGCGGGAGGCCACGAGCAGTACTTC. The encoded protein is CASSVGAGGHEQYF.

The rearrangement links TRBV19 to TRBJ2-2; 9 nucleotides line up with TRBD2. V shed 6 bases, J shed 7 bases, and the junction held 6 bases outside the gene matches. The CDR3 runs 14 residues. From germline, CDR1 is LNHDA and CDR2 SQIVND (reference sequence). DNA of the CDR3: TGTGCCAGTAGCCGAGGACTAGCGATCGGGGAGCTGTTTTTT. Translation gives CASSRGLAIGELFF.

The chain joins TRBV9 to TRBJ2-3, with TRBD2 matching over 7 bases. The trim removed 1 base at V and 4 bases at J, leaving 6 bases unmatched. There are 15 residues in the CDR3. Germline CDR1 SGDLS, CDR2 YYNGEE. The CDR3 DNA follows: TGTGCCAGCAGCGTATATGAGCTAGCGGCAGATACGCAGTATTTT. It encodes CASSVYELAADTQYF.

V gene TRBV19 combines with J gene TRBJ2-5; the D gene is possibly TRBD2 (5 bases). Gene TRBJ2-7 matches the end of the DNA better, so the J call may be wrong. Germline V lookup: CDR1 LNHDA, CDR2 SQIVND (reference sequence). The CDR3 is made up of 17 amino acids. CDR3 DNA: TGTGCCAGTAGTATCGAGGCTACGCCGGGGTCGACCTCCGAGCAGTACTTC. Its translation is CASSIEATPGSTSEQYF.